This TCR beta chain stems from a study of CD8 T cells in Susac syndrome. Study results and limitations: The greatest CD8+ clonal expansion in Susac occurred in TEMRA cells and in active patients.

A remark on this clonotype: What it recognizes is unknown.

Sequencing of TCR beta was carried out in blood CD8+ and CD4+ T cells. The CDR3 is 11 amino acids. With 6 bases clipped from V and 9 bases from J, the junction kept 2 bases outside the gene matches. The germline V gene encodes CDR1 LGHDT and CDR2 YNNKEL (reference sequence). RNA amounts of roughly 0.45 to 1 ug underwent reverse transcription with random hexamers. With immunoSEQ multiplex PCR, TCR beta CDR3 was amplified across 54 Vbeta and 13 Jbeta. TCRdb fed the immunoSEQ multiplex PCR reads into MiXCR, producing one record per CDR3 protein. Here the sample spans roughly 100,000 distinct CDR3 sequences, roughly 95% being singletons.

The sequence came from a human donor with Susac syndrome. Input material: CD8+ T cells from PBMCs. V and J are TRBV3-1 and TRBJ1-2, with 9 nucleotides matching TRBD1. The CDR3 here is CASRDRGSYTF. The CDR3 coding sequence is TGTGCCAGCAGAGACAGGGGGAGCTACACCTTC.